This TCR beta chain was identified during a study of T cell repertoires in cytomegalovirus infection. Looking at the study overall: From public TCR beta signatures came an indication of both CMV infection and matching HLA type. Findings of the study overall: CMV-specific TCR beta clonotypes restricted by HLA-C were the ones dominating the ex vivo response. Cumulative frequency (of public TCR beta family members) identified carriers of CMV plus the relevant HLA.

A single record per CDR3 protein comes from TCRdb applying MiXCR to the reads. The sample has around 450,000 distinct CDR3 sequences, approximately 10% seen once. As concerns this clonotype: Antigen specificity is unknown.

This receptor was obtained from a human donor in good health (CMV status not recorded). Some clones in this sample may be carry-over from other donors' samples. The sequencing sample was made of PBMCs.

CDR3: CASSGTGSLGDTQYF. The CDR3 bases are TGTGCCAGCAGTGGGACAGGCTCCCTGGGAGATACGCAGTATTTT. The gene calls are TRBV9 and TRBJ2-3; TRBD1 matches at 8 bases. CDR3 length equals 15 residues. In germline, CDR1 is SGDLS, CDR2 YYNGEE. V trimming: 5 bases; J trimming: 5 bases; junction bases outside the gene matches: 10.